Included here is one T cell receptor beta chain sequence, with context. The assay was immunoSEQ multiplex PCR, and TCRdb's table has in-frame clones only and misses some. The sample has 200,000 to 250,000 clones; 84% are singletons. The sample originates from a study of blood T cell repertoires in COVID-19. Looked up from germline, CDR1 is MNHEY and CDR2 is SMNVEV (reference sequence). With 2 bases removed from V and 0 bases from J, the gap between germline ends came to 5 bases. The CDR3 is made up of 13 amino acids. The sequenced sample was PBMCs or T cells enriched from blood (not recorded which). This chain joins TRBV27 and TRBJ2-7; D perhaps matches TRBD1 (5 bases). The receptor was derived from a woman aged 40 to 50 who had recovered from COVID-19. The CDR3 reads CASSLDSSYEQYF. For the CDR3, the DNA is TGTGCCAGCAGTTTAGACAGCTCCTACGAGCAGTACTTC.